The entry below describes one T cell receptor (beta chain). The data belong to a study of blood T cell repertoires in COVID-19. Study as a whole: PBMCs, B-cell-depleted T cells, or T cells were the source of the cDNA or gDNA that made up the material.

Assay used: immunoSEQ multiplex PCR; TCRdb lists only in-frame clones, some missing. The data contain roughly 74,000 clones, 80% to 90% of them seen just once; the ten biggest clones take up roughly 2.1%. Germline CDR1 reads SGHTA; CDR2 reads FQGNSA. V lost 6 bases and J 0 bases, leaving 6 bases between the germline ends. The CDR3 runs 13 residues. The source material was peripheral blood. The sequence derives from a woman older than 75 with active or convalescent COVID-19. This chain links TRBV7-2 with TRBJ1-3; D is unclear. CDR3 region: CASSTGSGNTIYF. In nucleotides, the CDR3 is TGTGCCAGCAGTACTGGCTCTGGAAACACCATATATTTT.